This TCR beta chain was identified during a study of blood T cells in healthy people across ages. The germline CDR1 and CDR2 sequences are ENHRY and SYGVKD. This CDR3 is 13 amino acids long. Trimming took off 6 bases at V and 4 bases at J, with 12 bases between the two ends. Together with a sample-barcoded 5' primer, a J-beta primer mix was included in a second PCR lasting roughly 6 to 12 cycles. MiXCR, applied by TCRdb to the 5' RACE reads, yields one record per CDR3 protein. The sample holds under 1 million distinct CDR3 sequences, 44% seen once. This clonotype turned up a few times. As yet, its antigen is unknown. Overall study results and limits: Strong correlation linked observed beta diversity and percent naive T cells.

Russia was home to the donors, healthy Caucasian individuals aged roughly 6 to 90. Specimen: blood. The clonotype was recovered from a man aged 55 to 70 in good health. V and J are TRBV10-3 and TRBJ2-5; D is tentatively TRBD1 or TRBD2 (5 bases each). CDR3 bases: TGTGCCATCAGGGGGGTGTTGAGAGAGACCCAGTACTTC. Protein product: CAIRGVLRETQYF.